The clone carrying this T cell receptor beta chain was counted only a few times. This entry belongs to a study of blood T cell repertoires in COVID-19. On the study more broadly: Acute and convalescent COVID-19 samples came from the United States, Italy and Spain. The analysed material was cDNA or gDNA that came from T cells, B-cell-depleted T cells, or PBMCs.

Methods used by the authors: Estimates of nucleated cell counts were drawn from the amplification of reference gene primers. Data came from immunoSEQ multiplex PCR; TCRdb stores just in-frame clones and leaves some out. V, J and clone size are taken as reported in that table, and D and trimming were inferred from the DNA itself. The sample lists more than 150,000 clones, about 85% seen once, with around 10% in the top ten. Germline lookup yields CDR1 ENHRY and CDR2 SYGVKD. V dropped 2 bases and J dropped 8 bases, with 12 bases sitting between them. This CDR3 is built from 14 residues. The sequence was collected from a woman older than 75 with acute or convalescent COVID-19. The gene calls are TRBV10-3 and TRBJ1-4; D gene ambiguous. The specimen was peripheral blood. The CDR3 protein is CAISEGSVGEKLFF. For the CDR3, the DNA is TGTGCCATCAGTGAGGGATCAGTCGGGGAAAAACTGTTTTTT.